This TCR beta chain was recorded in a study of cytomegalovirus exposure and HLA in healthy donors. Both 60 Vbeta primers and 13 Jbeta primers went into the PCR. Clones were read by immunoSEQ multiplex PCR, and TCRdb kept only the in-frame ones, dropping some. The sample table includes about 160,000 clones. Overall study results and limits: About 87% or about 30% of the time was how often most TCR beta V segments were productive, according to an earlier analysis. High specificity and sensitivity for cytomegalovirus status were reported for the classifier.

This CDR3 has 15 residues. Germline CDR1 and CDR2: MNHNY and SVGAGI (reference sequence). V was clipped by 4 bases and J by 2 bases; unmatched bases: 3. In the case of this clone: Its antigen is undetermined.

The TCR originated in a woman in her sixties in good health and CMV-seronegative. The V call is TRBV6-6, the J call TRBJ2-1; 9 nucleotides agree with TRBD1. Source material: PBMCs. This CDR3 is CASSLQGAPYNEQFF. The CDR3 bases are TGTGCCAGCAGTTTACAGGGGGCACCCTACAATGAGCAGTTCTTC.